These T cell receptor beta chains were read from a single sample in a study of cytomegalovirus exposure and HLA in healthy donors. The method was immunoSEQ multiplex PCR; TCRdb's version includes in-frame clones alone and lacks a portion of them. The table has about 150,000 clones, more than 75% seen once. The sample comprised PBMCs. The receptor source for this set is a woman between 40 and 55 years old in good health and CMV-seronegative. The CDR3 runs from the conserved cysteine through the conserved F or W. The D gene is left open where the match is weak. The listing skips clone size in some rows; elsewhere it reads once, few, many or a size class.

V,J,size,D,CDR3,DNA
TRBV15,TRBJ1-5,.,.,CATSRGADSVRPQHF,TGTGCCACCAGCAGAGGAGCGGATAGTGTACGGCCCCAGCATTTT
TRBV6-5,TRBJ1-2,.,.,CASGEVAGYTF,TGTGCCAGCGGTGAGGTGGCTGGCTACACCTTC
TRBV15,TRBJ1-5,.,.,CATSRDPGRDNQPQHF,TGTGCCACCAGCAGAGATCCAGGACGGGACAATCAGCCCCAGCATTTT
TRBV27,TRBJ2-5,.,TRBD1,CASSTDPQGEETQYF,TGTGCCAGCAGTACGGACCCTCAGGGGGAAGAGACCCAGTACTTC
TRBV9,TRBJ2-1,.,TRBD2,CASSRILAGGPDEQFF,TGTGCCAGCAGCAGAATACTAGCGGGAGGGCCGGATGAGCAGTTCTTC
TRBV18,TRBJ1-2,.,.,CASSGTAVGDYTF,TGTGCCAGCTCAGGTACAGCAGTCGGGGACTACACCTTC
TRBV11-3,TRBJ2-5,.,.,CASSFGTQHETQYF,TGTGCCAGCAGCTTCGGGACTCAGCACGAGACCCAGTACTTC
TRBV6-6,TRBJ2-3,.,TRBD2,CASLRGVAQYF,TGTGCCAGCCTACGGGGGGTGGCGCAGTATTTT
TRBV28,TRBJ2-3,.,TRBD2,CASKLAGSTDTQYF,TGTGCCAGCAAACTAGCGGGGTCCACAGATACGCAGTATTTT
TRBV4-2,TRBJ2-5,.,TRBD2,CASSPLAGDQETQYF,TGTGCCAGCAGCCCACTAGCGGGAGACCAAGAGACCCAGTACTTC
TRBV6-5,TRBJ2-5,few,TRBD2,CASSSWTSGQETQYF,TGTGCCAGCAGTTCTTGGACTAGCGGACAAGAGACCCAGTACTTC
TRBV2,TRBJ1-1,.,.,CASSEASVMNTEAFF,TGTGCCAGCAGTGAAGCGAGCGTTATGAACACTGAAGCTTTCTTT
TRBV7-7,TRBJ2-3,.,.,CASSQGAGGTDTQYF,TGTGCCAGCAGCCAGGGGGCGGGGGGCACAGATACGCAGTATTTT
TRBV15,TRBJ1-1,.,.,CATSRDRENTEAFF,TGTGCCACCAGCAGAGATCGGGAGAACACTGAAGCTTTCTTT
TRBV6-6,TRBJ2-7,few,.,CASSYLGTSYEQYF,TGTGCCAGCAGTTACCTTGGGACATCCTACGAGCAGTACTTC
TRBV5-1,TRBJ2-7,.,TRBD2,CASSRSGGSSYEQYF,TGCGCCAGCAGCCGTAGCGGGGGGAGCTCCTACGAGCAGTACTTC
TRBV7-2,TRBJ2-7,.,TRBD1,CASSTWTGVQAYEQYF,TGTGCCAGCAGCACGTGGACAGGGGTTCAGGCCTACGAGCAGTACTTC
TRBV28,TRBJ1-2,once,.,CASSFWGEGTF,.
TRBV7-8,TRBJ1-1,.,TRBD1,CASSLAGTGEAFF,TGTGCCAGCAGCTTAGCAGGGACAGGGGAAGCTTTCTTT
TRBV5-4,TRBJ2-3,.,.,CASSLQGSDTQYF,TGTGCCAGCAGCTTACAGGGCTCAGATACGCAGTATTTT
TRBV7-3,TRBJ1-1,.,.,CASSYNGGVTEAFF,TGTGCCAGCAGCTACAACGGGGGGGTGACTGAAGCTTTCTTT
TRBV28,TRBJ1-2,.,.,CASSSTGWTNYGYTF,TGTGCCAGCAGTTCTACAGGATGGACTAACTATGGCTACACCTTC
TRBV28,TRBJ1-5,few,TRBD1,CASSLGQGFRQPQHF,TGTGCCAGCAGTTTAGGACAGGGATTTCGGCAGCCCCAGCATTTT
TRBV28,TRBJ1-5,.,.,CASSFGRGNQPQHF,TGTGCCAGCAGTTTCGGGAGGGGCAATCAGCCCCAGCATTTT
TRBV4-2,TRBJ1-2,.,TRBD1,CASSQDPGTGSYGYTF,TGTGCCAGCAGCCAAGACCCCGGGACAGGGTCCTATGGCTACACCTTC
TRBV7-9,TRBJ1-1,.,TRBD1,CSSSLPEGQGKVTEAFF,TGTTCCAGCAGCCTCCCGGAAGGACAGGGAAAGGTCACTGAAGCTTTCTTT
TRBV6-6,TRBJ1-2,few,TRBD1,CASSDRGFSGYTF,TGTGCCAGCAGTGACAGGGGGTTTAGTGGCTACACCTTC
TRBV11-3,TRBJ2-3,.,.,CASSPNNNVPDTQYF,TGTGCCAGCAGCCCGAACAACAACGTACCAGATACGCAGTATTTT
TRBV19,TRBJ2-7,.,TRBD2,CASSITSGYEQYF,TGTGCCAGTAGTATTACTAGCGGCTACGAGCAGTACTTC
TRBV28,TRBJ1-3,.,TRBD1,CASSQQGSSGNTIYF,TGTGCCAGCAGTCAACAGGGGAGCTCTGGAAACACCATATATTTT
TRBV7-9,TRBJ1-2,.,TRBD1,CASSLGQGGGYTF,TGTGCCAGCAGCTTGGGACAGGGCGGGGGCTACACCTTC
TRBV18,TRBJ2-7,.,.,CASSPMGMGQSYEQYF,TGTGCCAGCTCCCCCATGGGGATGGGGCAGTCCTACGAGCAGTACTTC
TRBV5-1,TRBJ2-1,.,TRBD2,CASSRGLAGGPGYNEQFF,TGCGCCAGCAGCCGGGGACTAGCGGGAGGGCCCGGCTACAATGAGCAGTTCTTC
TRBV4-3,TRBJ1-4,.,.,CASSQNPPGGQANEKLFF,TGCGCCAGCAGCCAGAATCCCCCGGGGGGGCAAGCTAATGAAAAACTGTTTTTT
TRBV14,TRBJ2-7,.,.,CASSLLGEAEQYF,TGTGCCAGCAGCCTCCTAGGGGAGGCCGAGCAGTACTTC
TRBV4-1,TRBJ2-7,once,.,CASSHRGGSDLGEQYF,TGCGCCAGCAGCCACCGCGGAGGTAGCGATCTCGGCGAGCAGTACTTC
TRBV29-1,TRBJ2-1,.,.,CSAGRVAGNEQFF,TGCAGCGCCGGGCGGGTAGCAGGCAATGAGCAGTTCTTC
TRBV4-3,TRBJ1-2,.,.,CASSQYRTAHNYGYTF,TGCGCCAGCAGCCAATATAGGACAGCTCATAACTATGGCTACACCTTC
TRBV28,TRBJ2-5,.,.,CASSQTREQETQYF,TGTGCCAGCAGCCAAACCCGGGAGCAAGAGACCCAGTACTTC
TRBV4-3,TRBJ2-6,.,.,CASSQGQWSGANVLTF,TGCGCCAGCAGCCAAGGACAGTGGTCTGGGGCCAACGTCCTGACTTTC
TRBV9,TRBJ2-7,.,TRBD2,CASSLDPGGKYEQYF,TGTGCCAGCAGCCTAGACCCCGGGGGGAAATACGAGCAGTACTTC
TRBV9,TRBJ2-1,.,.,CASSVVFGGGGNEQFF,TGTGCCAGCAGCGTAGTATTCGGCGGGGGCGGGAATGAGCAGTTCTTC
TRBV6-6,TRBJ1-1,.,.,CASSRTGEAEAFF,TGTGCCAGCAGTAGGACTGGGGAAGCTGAAGCTTTCTTT
TRBV5-6,TRBJ2-7,.,TRBD1,CASSLRQGAPYF,TGTGCCAGCAGCTTGCGGCAGGGGGCACCGTACTTC
TRBV18,TRBJ2-7,.,TRBD1,CASSRDRGTSYEQYF,TGTGCCAGCTCCCGAGACAGGGGGACCTCCTACGAGCAGTACTTC
TRBV4-3,TRBJ2-7,.,.,CASSQVSQGQYEQYF,TGCGCCAGCAGCCAAGTGTCGCAGGGTCAATACGAGCAGTACTTC
TRBV30,TRBJ2-5,.,TRBD2,CAWRRAGEGETQYF,TGTGCCTGGAGGCGGGCGGGGGAGGGAGAGACCCAGTACTTC
TRBV7-2,TRBJ2-1,.,.,CASSQDRSIGSNEQFF,TGTGCCAGCAGCCAAGACAGGTCTATAGGGAGCAATGAGCAGTTCTTC
TRBV5-1,TRBJ2-1,.,TRBD2,CASSLGLVNNEQFF,TGCGCCAGCAGCCTGGGACTAGTTAACAATGAGCAGTTCTTC
TRBV5-1,TRBJ2-7,.,TRBD2,CASSFKAGGAYEQYF,TGCGCCAGCAGCTTTAAAGCGGGAGGCGCCTACGAGCAGTACTTC
TRBV11-3,TRBJ2-1,.,.,CASSLRGSQLEQFF,TGTGCCAGCAGCTTAAGGGGGTCCCAGCTTGAGCAGTTCTTC
TRBV19,TRBJ2-7,.,TRBD1,CASSAQPGTALGQYF,TGTGCCAGTAGTGCCCAACCCGGGACAGCCCTGGGGCAGTACTTC
TRBV11-3,TRBJ2-1,once,TRBD1,CASSSDRAARANEQFF,TGTGCCAGCAGCTCGGACAGGGCAGCGCGGGCCAATGAGCAGTTCTTC